These 30 T cell receptor beta chains were all obtained from the same sample, sequenced in a study of T-cell reconstitution after alpha-beta-depleted transplantation in children. Preparation of the TCRbeta library used unique molecular identifiers. TCRdb re-derived calls from the PCR reads in MiXCR, one entry per CDR3 protein. Of hundreds of thousands of distinct CDR3 sequences in the sample, 10% were seen once. Material: PBMCs, obtained before TCRalphabeta/CD19-depleted stem cell transplant. The source is a boy in the first two years of life with acute myeloid leukemia, due to receive a stem cell transplant.

On this clonotype itself: This sequence may be a read error, since a much larger clone differs from it by one base. V gene TRBV7-3 combines with J gene TRBJ2-1, with 10 bases fitting TRBD2. Germline lookup yields CDR1 SGHTA and CDR2 FQGTGA. The CDR3 totals 15 residues. The CDR3 here is CASGPSGSGYNERFF. The CDR3 nucleotides read TGTGCCAGCGGCCCTAGCGGGAGCGGGTACAATGAGCGGTTCTTC.

This clonotype was seen repeatedly, ten times or more. V gene TRBV7-6 combines with J gene TRBJ1-1; D perhaps matches TRBD1 (5 bases). CDR3 length: 13 residues. Trimming removed 4 bases from V and 4 bases from J, with 10 bases in between. Germline loops: CDR1 SGHVS, CDR2 FNYEAQ. The CDR3 is CASSSGLLTEAFF. CDR3 DNA: TGTGCCAGCAGCTCGGGGCTTCTCACTGAAGCTTTCTTT.

At least ten counts were recorded for this clonotype. The CDR3 is CASSLTTTGLADTKGTDTQYF. The DNA for the CDR3 is TGTGCCAGCAGCTTGACAACGACAGGACTAGCGGATACTAAGGGCACAGATACGCAGTATTTT. J is TRBJ2-3 and V is TRBV7-3; TRBD2 aligns across 10 bases. The CDR3 consists of 21 residues. The V and J ends lost 3 bases and 1 base, in that order; junction bases with no gene match: 19. The V gene's germline CDR1 is SGHTA and CDR2 FQGTGA.

J is TRBJ1-2 and V is TRBV28; D remains ambiguous. The CDR3 length is 19 residues. The V and J ends lost 1 base and 5 bases respectively, with 26 bases between them. Germline values: CDR1 MDHEN, CDR2 SYDVKM. The CDR3 sequence: CASSLFPLLNTQRFYGYTF. CDR3 DNA sequence: TGTGCCAGCAGTTTATTCCCACTCCTAAACACCCAAAGATTTTATGGCTACACCTTC.

At least ten counts were recorded for this clonotype. The chain has TRBV12-3 or TRBV12-4 and TRBJ2-7; D is ambiguous. Trimming took off 2 bases at V and 0 bases at J, with 2 bases between the two ends. The CDR3 is 12 amino acids. CDR3 nucleotide sequence: TGTGCCAGCAGTTTAATCTCCTACGAGCAGTACTTC. Protein sequence: CASSLISYEQYF.

This clonotype was observed many times. V usage is TRBV30 and J usage is TRBJ1-6; 8 positions agree with TRBD1. The CDR3 sequence is 13 residues long. With 0 bases clipped from V and 8 bases from J, the junction kept 0 bases outside the gene matches. Germline-derived CDR1 and CDR2 are GTSNPN and SVGIG (reference sequence). Here the CDR3 reads CAWSVDRDSPLHF. As DNA, the CDR3 is TGTGCCTGGAGTGTGGACAGGGATTCACCCCTCCACTTT.

This clonotype was observed many times. The rearrangement links TRBV12-3 or TRBV12-4 to TRBJ2-7; possibly TRBD2 for D (7 bases). V lost 1 base and J lost 0, with 13 bases in between. CDR3 length: 16 amino acids. CDR3 protein: CASSLESGGLSYEQYF. The CDR3, as DNA: TGTGCCAGCAGTTTAGAATCCGGGGGGCTCTCCTACGAGCAGTACTTC.

This clonotype was counted only a few times. The chain recombines TRBV4-3 with TRBJ2-2; the D is unclear. Germline assignment: CDR1 LGHNA and CDR2 YSLEER. The CDR3 spans 14 residues. Deletions cut 3 bases from V and 3 bases from J, with 8 bases between. The CDR3 DNA reads TGCGCCAGCAGCCAGACCCATCACACCGGGGAGCTGTTTTTT. Translating it yields CASSQTHHTGELFF.

This clonotype has at least ten counts. The chain is built from TRBV29-1 and TRBJ1-3; no definite D call. Looked up from germline, CDR1 is SQVTM and CDR2 is ANQGSEA. The CDR3 contains 11 residues. The CDR3 nucleotides are TGCGCCACTTTAACCGGAAACACCATATATTTT. The encoded protein is CATLTGNTIYF.

This clonotype was seen repeatedly, ten times or more. This rearrangement joins TRBV6-4 to TRBJ2-1; 10 nucleotides agree with TRBD2. With V trimmed by 0 bases and J by 8 bases, 4 bases remained unmatched. The germline gives CDR1 MRHNA, CDR2 SNTAGT. The CDR3 spans 15 residues. CDR3 nucleotides: TGTGCCAGCAGTGACTCGGCTAGCGGGGGAGATGAGCAGTTCTTC. Its translation is CASSDSASGGDEQFF.

This clonotype has only a few counts. The chain recombines TRBV18 with TRBJ2-7; D is undetermined. This CDR3 comprises 13 residues. Germline lookup yields CDR1 KGHSH and CDR2 LQKENI. V lost 0 bases to trimming and J lost 4 bases, with 7 bases between them. The CDR3 sequence is CASSPPGFYEQYF. CDR3 bases: TGTGCCAGCTCACCACCAGGCTTTTACGAGCAGTACTTC. Using reference TRBV18 and TRBJ2-7 for the parts outside the CDR3, the full variable domain is NAGVMQNPRHLVRRRGQEARLRCSPMKGHSHVYWYRQLPEEGLKFMVYLQKENIIDESGMPKERFSAEFPKEGPSILRIQQVVRGDSAAYFCASSPPGFYEQYFGPGTRLTVT.

Many counts were recorded for this clonotype. The V call is TRBV20-1, the J call TRBJ2-7; 13 bases are a match to TRBD2. With V trimmed by 0 bases and J by 3 bases, 5 bases remained unmatched. The germline V gene has CDR1 DFQATT and CDR2 SNEGSKA (reference sequence). This CDR3 comprises 16 residues. The CDR3 here is CSARDGLAGVGYEQYF. CDR3 sequence (DNA): TGCAGTGCTAGAGACGGACTAGCGGGAGTTGGCTACGAGCAGTACTTC.

The sample holds many counts of this clonotype. The rearrangement joins TRBV3-1 to TRBJ2-7, with D perhaps TRBD2 (6 bases). V was cut by 0 bases and J by 4 bases, with 13 bases left in between. This CDR3 region has 15 residues. The germline V gene encodes CDR1 LGHDT and CDR2 YNNKEL (reference sequence). The CDR3 nucleotides are TGTGCCAGCAGCCAAGAAGGACGGGACTTTTACGAGCAGTACTTC. It encodes CASSQEGRDFYEQYF.

The rearrangement joins TRBV5-1 to TRBJ2-7; no clear D gene. The germline V and J ends were trimmed by 0 bases and 1 base, with 11 bases remaining between them. CDR1 is SGHRS, CDR2 YFSETQ, per germline. The CDR3 extends over 15 amino acids. The CDR3 sequence is CASSLAQTPSYEQYF. CDR3 DNA: TGCGCCAGCAGCTTGGCCCAGACCCCGTCCTACGAGCAGTACTTC.

This clonotype was found many times. This chain links TRBV6-5 with TRBJ2-1; possibly TRBD2 for D (6 bases). The CDR3 has 14 amino acids. Deletions cut 2 bases from V and 6 bases from J, with 11 bases between. Germline-derived CDR1 and CDR2 are MNHEY and SVGAGI. The CDR3 DNA follows: TGTGCCAGCAGTTACGCGGGACTCTTCAATGAGCAGTTCTTC. Protein: CASSYAGLFNEQFF.

This clonotype was seen at least ten times. V gene TRBV12-3 or TRBV12-4 combines with J gene TRBJ2-1; unclear D gene. This CDR3 comprises 14 residues. V was clipped by 7 bases and J by 0 bases, with 10 bases between them. CDR3 amino acids: CASIPSGSYNEQFF. For the CDR3, the DNA is TGTGCCAGCATCCCTAGTGGCTCCTACAATGAGCAGTTCTTC.

The CDR3: CASSKGIRTGLNTEAFF. The CDR3 bases are TGTGCCAGCAGCAAAGGAATTAGGACAGGGCTGAACACTGAAGCTTTCTTT. The chain combines TRBV21-1 with TRBJ1-1; the D segment call TRBD1 is taken from the table without a DNA check. TRBV21-1 is recorded as a pseudogene. The CDR3 spans 17 residues.

This clonotype occurred many times. This chain joins TRBV28 and TRBJ2-7; TRBD2 matches 7 bases. In germline, CDR1 is MDHEN, CDR2 SYDVKM. This CDR3 comprises 15 residues. V was clipped by 2 bases and J by 4 bases; unmatched bases: 8. CDR3 in amino acids: CASSLLPRGEYEQYF. The CDR3 nucleotides are TGTGCCAGCAGTTTACTCCCTCGGGGGGAGTACGAGCAGTACTTC. The entire variable domain, with the rest obtained from reference TRBV28 and TRBJ2-7, is as follows: DVKVTQSSRYLVKRTGEKVFLECVQDMDHENMFWYRQDPGLGLRLIYFSYDVKMKEKGDIPEGYSVSREKKERFSLILESASTNQTSMYLCASSLLPRGEYEQYFGPGTRLTVT.

This clonotype came up a few times. In DNA form, the CDR3 reads TGTGCCAGCAGCCCGCGTGGCAGTTCCTGGGGGGAGCAGTACTTC. Translated, it gives CASSPRGSSWGEQYF. The J gene is TRBJ2-7, the V gene TRBV7-9; D assignment may be TRBD1 or TRBD2 (5 bases each). CDR3 size: 15 residues. The germline V gene has CDR1 SEHNR and CDR2 FQNEAQ (reference sequence). The V end lost 5 bases, the J end lost 7 bases, and 21 bases lay between the germline ends.

This clonotype has a count of ten or more. This chain uses TRBV5-1 with TRBJ2-5; a weak D match, TRBD1 (8 bases). Trimming took 2 bases from V and 4 from J, leaving 12 bases between them. Germline-derived CDR1 and CDR2 are SGHRS and YFSETQ. The CDR3 loop spans 14 amino acids. CDR3 sequence reads: CASSFHRGGETQYF. For the CDR3, the DNA is TGCGCCAGCAGCTTCCACAGGGGGGGAGAGACCCAGTACTTC.

The V and J genes are TRBV3-1 and TRBJ2-7; TRBD1 aligns across 8 bases. V lost 2 bases, J lost 0 bases, and 3 bases stayed unmatched. The CDR3 covers 15 residues. Germline CDR1 LGHDT, CDR2 YNNKEL (reference sequence). For the CDR3, the DNA is TGTGCCAGCAGCCAATCAGGGGGCCTCTCCTACGAGCAGTACTTC. The encoded protein is CASSQSGGLSYEQYF.

The chain uses TRBV28 and TRBJ2-1; 7 bases match TRBD2. V lost 2 bases and J lost 5; bases outside the gene matches: 9. Per the germline V gene, CDR1 is MDHEN and CDR2 is SYDVKM. This CDR3 has 16 amino acids. The DNA of the CDR3 is TGTGCCAGCAGTTTACAGAGACTAGCTTGGGACAATGAGCAGTTCTTC. Encoded protein: CASSLQRLAWDNEQFF.

In its sample, this clonotype was seen a few times. V and J are TRBV5-6 and TRBJ1-1, with D unresolved. Deletions cut 0 bases from V and 8 bases from J, with 11 bases between. This CDR3 contains 13 residues. Germline values: CDR1 SGHDT, CDR2 YYEEEE. CDR3 loop: CASSLVDGGEAFF. The CDR3 DNA is TGTGCCAGCAGCTTGGTGGACGGAGGGGAAGCTTTCTTT.

V and J are TRBV5-1 and TRBJ2-7; D gene uncertain. The germline V gene has CDR1 SGHRS and CDR2 YFSETQ. The CDR3 extends over 14 amino acids. Trimming left V 0 bases short and J 2 bases short, with 9 bases between. This chain's CDR3 is CASSLGILTYEQYF. CDR3 DNA: TGCGCCAGCAGCTTGGGGATTTTAACCTACGAGCAGTACTTC.

In this sample, this clonotype turned up many times. The chain is built from TRBV3-1 and TRBJ2-5; 7 bases align to TRBD1. With 2 bases clipped from V and 7 bases from J, the junction kept 10 bases outside the gene matches. The germline CDR1 and CDR2 sequences are LGHDT and YNNKEL (reference sequence). The length of the CDR3 is 15 residues. CDR3 nucleotides: TGTGCCAGCAGCCAAAATGCGAGGGGGCCCGGGACCCAGTACTTC. The encoded protein is CASSQNARGPGTQYF.

This clonotype has a count of ten or more. J is TRBJ1-5 and V is TRBV12-3 or TRBV12-4; 11 bases are shared with TRBD1. The CDR3 contains 16 residues. V lost 4 bases and J lost 4; bases outside the gene matches: 6. CDR3 residues: CASSYFGQGANQPQHF. CDR3 coding DNA: TGTGCCAGCAGTTATTTCGGACAGGGGGCGAATCAGCCCCAGCATTTT.

With regard to this clonotype: Germline is not matched at one junction end, which may reflect a read error. The J gene is TRBJ2-4, the V gene TRBV20-1, with 8 nucleotides matching TRBD1. The CDR3 covers 18 residues. Germline CDR1 is DFQATT and CDR2 is SNEGSKA (reference sequence). The CDR3 spells CCARDQEGDRRVKNIQYF. The CDR3 bases are TGCTGTGCTAGAGATCAAGAGGGGGACAGGAGAGTCAAAAACATTCAGTACTTC.

J is TRBJ2-5 and V is TRBV19, with D unresolved. The CDR3 is 13 amino acids. CDR1 is LNHDA, CDR2 SQIVND, per germline (reference sequence). V was pared by 4 bases and J by 4 bases, with 10 bases between. CDR3 region: CASSTAGRETQYF. CDR3 sequence (DNA): TGTGCCAGTAGTACGGCAGGTAGAGAGACCCAGTACTTC.

Many counts were recorded for this clonotype. The V gene is TRBV10-3, the J gene TRBJ2-3; D unresolved. The CDR3 has 12 residues. Deletions cut 5 bases from V and 4 bases from J, with 7 bases between. Germline CDR1 and CDR2: ENHRY and SYGVKD. The CDR3 nucleotides read TGTGCCATCAGTAACACCGCAGATACGCAGTATTTT. Translated: CAISNTADTQYF.

Concerning this clonotype itself: This clone may be a read error of a much larger clone one base away. No conserved phenylalanine or tryptophan ends this CDR3, so it is likely a read error. The chain couples TRBV2 to TRBJ1-1; D unclear. With 6 bases removed from V and 3 bases from J, the gap between germline ends came to 14 bases. This CDR3 has 14 residues. Germline CDR1 SNHLY, CDR2 FYNNEI. The CDR3 loop is CASRRTFLDTEAFY. Written as DNA, the CDR3 is TGTGCCAGCAGAAGGACTTTTCTCGACACTGAAGCTTTCTAT.